The 16 T cell receptor beta chains below come from one sample, sequenced in a study of long-term antiretroviral therapy in people with HIV. Version v3.0 of the immunoSEQ assay ran at survey level. TCRdb's copy holds only in-frame clones and misses some; the assay was immunoSEQ multiplex PCR. Of 6,500 to 8,500 clones listed, roughly 84% are singletons. Sequences were derived from unsorted PBMCs, sampled 1.1 years after starting antiretroviral therapy. The source is a middle-aged man with HIV.

This clone is judged medium-sized (0.01 to 0.1%). V usage is TRBV7-9 and J usage is TRBJ2-3, with D possibly matching TRBD1 (6 bases). Germline V gives CDR1 SEHNR, CDR2 FQNEAQ (reference sequence). The CDR3 consists of 18 residues. Trimming removed 3 bases at V and 2 bases at J, with 21 bases between. The CDR3 loop reads CASSLSPPLDSVTDTQYF. CDR3 nucleotides: TGTGCCAGCAGCTTGTCTCCCCCCTTGGACAGCGTCACAGATACGCAGTATTTT.

J is TRBJ2-1 and V is TRBV27; D perhaps matches TRBD2 (6 bases). Between the trimmed V and J ends, which lost 4 bases and 9 bases, there was a span of 16 bases. The CDR3 spans 14 residues. Germline V gene data show CDR1 as MNHEY and CDR2 as SMNVEV (reference sequence). This CDR3 is CASSYAQGGGEQFF. The CDR3 coding sequence is TGTGCCAGCAGTTACGCTCAGGGAGGAGGTGAGCAGTTCTTC.

This clone was seen just once. V gene TRBV19 combines with J gene TRBJ1-1; the D is unclear. Germline V lookup: CDR1 LNHDA, CDR2 SQIVND (reference sequence). The germline V and J ends were trimmed by 1 base and 5 bases, with 11 bases remaining between them. The CDR3 has 14 amino acids. The CDR3, as DNA: TGTGCCAGTAGTATAGGGATGAGTGGGACTGAAGCTTTCTTT. Its translation is CASSIGMSGTEAFF.

The CDR3 is CASSPGPELYGYTF. The CDR3 coding sequence is TGTGCCAGCTCCCCAGGTCCGGAGCTTTATGGCTACACCTTC. The chain is built from TRBV18 and TRBJ1-2; D gene unclear. Trimming pared 6 bases from V and 5 bases from J, leaving 16 bases between. This CDR3 region has 14 residues. The germline V gene encodes CDR1 KGHSH and CDR2 LQKENI.

The chain links TRBV14 to TRBJ2-7; D perhaps matches TRBD1 (6 bases). Germline values: CDR1 SGHDN, CDR2 FVKESK. Trimming took 4 bases from V and 3 from J, leaving 19 bases between them. The CDR3 contains 16 residues. In nucleotides, the CDR3 is TGTGCCAGCAGCCTCCTTCTGGGGGCTTTGGGCTACGAGCAGTACTTC. Translation: CASSLLLGALGYEQYF.

This clone showed up just a few times. The chain links TRBV11-3 to TRBJ2-7, with D perhaps TRBD2 (5 bases). This CDR3 has 15 residues. V gave up 3 bases and J gave up 1 base, with 13 bases separating them. Per germline, CDR1 SGHNT and CDR2 YENEEA. The CDR3 DNA is TGTGCCAGCAGCTTGCCGGGGATACTTTCCTACGAGCAGTACTTC. Translation gives CASSLPGILSYEQYF.

The chain carries TRBV5-8 and TRBJ2-7; 9 nucleotides match TRBD2. With 7 bases clipped from V and 2 bases from J, the junction kept 4 bases outside the gene matches. The CDR3 has 13 amino acids. From germline, CDR1 is SGHTS and CDR2 YDEGEE. CDR3 residues: CASERGAPYEQYF. The CDR3 DNA is TGTGCCAGCGAGCGGGGGGCCCCCTACGAGCAGTACTTC. The full variable domain, rest sourced from reference TRBV5-8 and TRBJ2-7, is EAGVTQSPTHLIKTRGQQATLRCSPISGHTSVYWYQQALGLGLQFLLWYDEGEERNRGNFPPRFSGRQFPNYSSELNVNALELEDSALYLCASERGAPYEQYFGPGTRLTVT.

This chain links TRBV4-1 with TRBJ2-7; weak D call: TRBD1 (5 bases). Trimming removed 5 bases at V and 7 bases at J, with 18 bases between. Germline V gives CDR1 MGHRA, CDR2 YSYEKL. The length of the CDR3 is 14 residues. CDR3 in amino acids: CASSLTARSREQYF. The CDR3 bases are TGCGCCAGCAGCTTGACAGCTAGGTCGCGGGAGCAGTACTTC.

The chain couples TRBV2 to TRBJ2-5; maybe TRBD1 (5 bases). The CDR3 totals 13 residues. V was shortened by 3 bases and J by 5 bases, with 10 bases between the two germline ends. Germline V CDR1 and CDR2: SNHLY, FYNNEI. For the CDR3, the DNA is TGTGCCAGCAGTGAGGGGCAAAGGGAGACCCAGTACTTC. Its translation: CASSEGQRETQYF.

The V and J genes are TRBV2 and TRBJ2-3; 8 positions match TRBD2. Looked up from germline, CDR1 is SNHLY and CDR2 is FYNNEI. V lost 11 bases, J lost 5 bases, and 12 bases stayed unmatched. The CDR3 extends over 14 amino acids. Here the CDR3 DNA reads TGTGCCTTCACCCCGGGACTAGGGGGAGATACGCAGTATTTT. Amino acid sequence: CAFTPGLGGDTQYF.

The V and J genes are TRBV25-1 and TRBJ2-1, with TRBD1 as a possible D gene (6 bases). Trimming pared 6 bases from V and 0 bases from J, leaving 12 bases between. The germline V gene has CDR1 MGHDK and CDR2 SYGVNS. The CDR3 is 15 residues long. The CDR3 sequence: CASRADRYSYNEQFF. CDR3 sequence (DNA): TGTGCCAGCAGGGCAGACAGGTACTCCTACAATGAGCAGTTCTTC.

This chain links TRBV10-3 with TRBJ1-5; D gene unclear. The length of the CDR3 is 13 residues. Germline V gene sequence: CDR1 ENHRY, CDR2 SYGVKD. Between the trimmed V and J ends, which lost 6 bases and 0 bases, there was a span of 6 bases. CDR3 loop: CAIRLNSNQPQHF. In DNA form, the CDR3 reads TGTGCCATCAGGTTGAATAGCAATCAGCCCCAGCATTTT.

As concerns this clone: In the same sample, other DNA sequences code for this CDR3. The V call is TRBV19, the J call TRBJ1-5; no clear D. The V gene lost 3 bases and the J gene lost 4 bases, with 10 bases spanning the gap. The V gene's germline CDR1 is LNHDA and CDR2 SQIVND (reference sequence). The CDR3 is 14 amino acids. CDR3 loop: CASSIGESNQPQHF. For the CDR3, the DNA is TGTGCCAGTAGTATCGGCGAATCGAATCAGCCCCAGCATTTT.

The rearrangement joins TRBV5-5 to TRBJ2-1; 10 nucleotides agree with TRBD2. The germline V gene has CDR1 SGHKS and CDR2 YYEKEE (reference sequence). This CDR3 has 17 residues. Germline trimming cut 0 bases from V and 4 bases from J; bases unmatched to any gene: 7. The CDR3 nucleotides are TGTGCCAGCAGCTTGGGAACCCTAGCGGGGGAGTACAATGAGCAGTTCTTC. It yields the protein CASSLGTLAGEYNEQFF.

The rearrangement joins TRBV29-1 to TRBJ2-2; 10 bases match TRBD2. The CDR3 spans 16 residues. The trim removed 3 bases at V and 7 bases at J, leaving 11 bases unmatched. Germline lookup yields CDR1 SQVTM and CDR2 ANQGSEA. This CDR3 is CSVDTGLAGVDGELFF. CDR3 sequence (DNA): TGCAGCGTTGATACGGGGCTAGCGGGGGTAGACGGGGAGCTGTTTTTT.

This chain uses TRBV27 with TRBJ2-2, with unresolved D. This CDR3 comprises 15 residues. V was cut by 6 bases and J by 0 bases, with 11 bases left in between. The germline V gene encodes CDR1 MNHEY and CDR2 SMNVEV (reference sequence). CDR3 DNA: TGTGCCAGCAGAAGCGTACTGGCGAACACCGGGGAGCTGTTTTTT. Its translation is CASRSVLANTGELFF.